This record looks at one T cell receptor beta chain sequence and its context. Primers: 60 Vbeta forward and 13 Jbeta reverse. The data were produced by immunoSEQ multiplex PCR, yet TCRdb's version contains in-frame clones alone and is incomplete. Altogether 150,000 to 200,000 clones are present, 80% to 85% being singletons, with the ten largest covering around 0.97%. The CDR3 loop spans 15 amino acids. Per the germline V gene, CDR1 is SGHTA and CDR2 is FQGTGA. This sample stems from a study of cytomegalovirus exposure and HLA in healthy donors. Sequences were obtained from PBMCs. The source of this sequence is a man in his thirties or forties in good health and CMV-seronegative. V usage is TRBV7-3 and J usage is TRBJ2-5, with 8 bases fitting TRBD1. The tail of the sequence fits TRBJ2-7 better, so the J call may be wrong. CDR3 sequence reads: CASSPGTGNSYEQYF. CDR3 nucleotides: TGTGCCAGCAGCCCCGGGACAGGAAACTCGTACGAGCAGTACTTC.